These 3 T cell receptor beta chains were sequenced from one sample in a study of T-cell reconstitution after alpha-beta-depleted transplantation in children. The TCRbeta library incorporated unique molecular identifiers. TCRdb used MiXCR to reprocess the PCR reads, holding one entry per CDR3 protein. The sample has about 200,000 distinct CDR3 sequences, roughly a sixth seen once. Sequencing was performed on PBMCs, mostly from graft donor cells, taken 360 days after TCRalphabeta/CD19-depleted stem cell transplant. These receptors came from a male patient under 10 years old who had a stem cell transplant for acute lymphoblastic leukemia, so the T cells may come from the graft donor.

This clonotype was picked up many times. The chain carries TRBV6-1 and TRBJ2-3, with 9 bases fitting TRBD2. CDR1 and CDR2 (germline): MNHNS, SASEGT. Trimming at V came to 6 bases and at J to 2 bases, leaving 9 bases not matched to a gene. The CDR3 length is 16 residues. CDR3 in amino acids: CASSRTLAGFTDTQYF. The CDR3 DNA reads as TGTGCCAGCAGCCGCACCCTAGCGGGGTTCACAGATACGCAGTATTTT.

The chain joins TRBV20-1 to TRBJ1-2, with D perhaps TRBD1 (5 bases). The CDR3 runs 12 residues. V lost 5 bases, J lost 9 bases, and 16 bases lay in between. The V gene's germline CDR1 is DFQATT and CDR2 SNEGSKA (reference sequence). The CDR3: CSAEGRTPSYTF. Here the CDR3 DNA reads TGCAGTGCTGAGGGACGGACCCCCAGCTACACCTTC.

This clonotype was observed a few times. The rearrangement links TRBV25-1 to TRBJ2-7, with D possibly being TRBD1 (5 bases). The germline V gene has CDR1 MGHDK and CDR2 SYGVNS. With 7 bases removed from V and 3 bases from J, the gap between germline ends came to 7 bases. This CDR3 contains 11 residues. CDR3 residues: CASTDNYEQYF. CDR3 coding DNA: TGTGCCAGCACGGACAACTACGAGCAGTACTTC.